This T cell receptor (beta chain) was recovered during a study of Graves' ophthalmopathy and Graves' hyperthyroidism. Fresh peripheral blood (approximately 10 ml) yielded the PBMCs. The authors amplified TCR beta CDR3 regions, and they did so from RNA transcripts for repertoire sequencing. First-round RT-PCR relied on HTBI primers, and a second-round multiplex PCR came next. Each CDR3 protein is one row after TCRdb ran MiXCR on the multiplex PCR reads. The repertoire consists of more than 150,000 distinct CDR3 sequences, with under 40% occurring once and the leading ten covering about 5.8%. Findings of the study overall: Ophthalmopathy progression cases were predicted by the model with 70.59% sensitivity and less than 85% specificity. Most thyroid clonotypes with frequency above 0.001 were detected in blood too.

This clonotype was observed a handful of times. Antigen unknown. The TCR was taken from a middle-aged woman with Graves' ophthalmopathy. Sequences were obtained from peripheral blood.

CDR3: CASRGLAERGETQYF. The CDR3 region has the DNA TGTGCCAGCAGGGGACTAGCGGAAAGAGGAGAGACCCAGTACTTC. The chain joins TRBV12-3 or TRBV12-4 to TRBJ2-5, with 11 bases that match TRBD2. V lost 6 bases to trimming and J lost 4 bases; unmatched junction nucleotides: 7. The CDR3 has 15 residues.